This TCR beta chain stems from a study of cytotoxic CD8 clonotypes in ibrutinib-treated CLL. Using immunoSEQ multiplex PCR, the repertoire was profiled, and TCRdb retains in-frame clones only, with some absent. The repertoire consists of 300,000 to 350,000 clones, with about 80% occurring once and the leading ten covering 6.5% to 8.5%. Trimming took 2 bases from V and 4 from J, leaving 13 bases between them. CDR3 length: 14 amino acids. Germline assignment: CDR1 SQVTM and CDR2 ANQGSEA. The chain employs TRBV29-1 and TRBJ2-3, with D possibly TRBD2 on 5 matching bases. Sample: PBMCs, taken before ibrutinib treatment. The sequence was obtained from a human donor with chronic lymphocytic leukemia. The CDR3 reads CSVEPRWRPDTQYF. In DNA form, the CDR3 reads TGCAGCGTTGAACCAAGGTGGAGGCCAGATACGCAGTATTTT.